Reported below is one T cell receptor beta chain. TCRdb's copy holds only in-frame clones and misses some; the assay was immunoSEQ multiplex PCR. Here the sample spans 55,000 to 75,000 clones, approximately 84% being singletons. The data are from a study of blood T cell repertoires in COVID-19. Study information: Sites in the United States, Italy and Spain provided acute and convalescent COVID-19 samples.

The CDR3 has 16 residues. The V gene lost 5 bases and the J gene lost 4 bases, with 20 bases spanning the gap. From germline, CDR1 is SNHLY and CDR2 FYNNEI. Input material: peripheral blood. The sequence was collected from a man aged 55 to 70 with COVID-19, enrolled during active disease. The gene calls are TRBV2 and TRBJ1-2; tentative D call: TRBD1 (5 bases). The CDR3 sequence: CASSPPGVQGSYGYTF. CDR3 bases: TGTGCCAGCAGTCCCCCGGGTGTGCAGGGCTCCTATGGCTACACCTTC.